This TCR beta chain was identified in a study of blood T cells in healthy people across ages. Study-level findings and limits: There was no known CMV status for donors, so expanded clonotype changes were possibly confounded.

The length of the CDR3 is 15 residues. Germline loops: CDR1 LGHNA, CDR2 YSLEER. V lost 2 bases and J 3 bases, leaving 14 bases between the germline ends. With a J-beta primer mix and a sample-barcoded 5' primer, a second PCR ran about 7 to 12 cycles. MiXCR, run by TCRdb on the 5' RACE reads, gives a single entry per CDR3 protein. The sample has about 1.5 million distinct CDR3 sequences; under 55% are singletons. There are a few counts of this clonotype. Its target is unknown. The sample taken for sequencing was blood. This TCR was sampled from a woman aged 18-35 years in good health. The V call is TRBV4-3, the J call TRBJ2-7; D assignment may be TRBD1 or TRBD2 (6 bases each). The CDR3 is CASSQIRGEVYEQYF. The CDR3 DNA sequence: TGCGCCAGCAGCCAAATTAGGGGGGAGGTCTACGAGCAGTACTTC.